These 25 T cell receptor beta chains were all obtained from the same sample, sequenced in a study of shared clonotypes between healthy human individuals. Libraries were prepared by immunoSEQ multiplex PCR; TCRdb keeps only in-frame clonotypes and omits some of them. This sample has approximately 1.4 million clones, with 95% to 99% found just once. Sample: naive CD4+ T cells sorted from blood. The sample's subset: CD45RA+ positively selected. These receptors were taken from a man younger than 40 in good health.

This sequence joins TRBV28 and TRBJ2-7; D is perhaps TRBD1 (5 bases). The ends were cut back, 10 bases at V and 6 bases at J, with 19 bases in the middle. Germline V CDR1 and CDR2: MDHEN, SYDVKM. The CDR3 length is 13 residues. The CDR3 sequence: CATGPLFVTEQYF. CDR3 in DNA: TGTGCCACAGGGCCGCTGTTTGTCACCGAGCAGTACTTC.

With respect to this clone: Different DNA sequences within this sample yield the same CDR3. V gene TRBV9 combines with J gene TRBJ2-5; D unresolved. Trimming stripped 0 bases from V and 4 bases from J, with 10 bases between. The germline gives CDR1 SGDLS, CDR2 YYNGEE. The CDR3 consists of 14 residues. The CDR3 nucleotides are TGTGCCAGCAGCGTAGAGGGTCTGGGAGAGACCCAGTACTTC. Protein: CASSVEGLGETQYF.

The chain couples TRBV4-3 to TRBJ1-4; D is uncertain. Looked up from germline, CDR1 is LGHNA and CDR2 is YSLEER. V was clipped by 0 bases and J by 3 bases, with 8 bases between them. The CDR3 covers 15 residues. The CDR3 sequence: CASSQELPPNEKLFF. The CDR3 nucleotides are TGCGCCAGCAGCCAAGAACTCCCCCCTAATGAAAAACTGTTTTTT.

The chain has TRBV20-1 and TRBJ2-1, with no clear D. This CDR3 has 11 residues. Trimming shortened V by 3 bases and J by 11 bases, and 11 bases separated the two germline ends. Germline assignment: CDR1 DFQATT and CDR2 SNEGSKA (reference sequence). The chain's CDR3 is CSASRSHQQFF. CDR3 nucleotide sequence: TGCAGTGCTAGTAGGTCCCATCAGCAGTTCTTC.

The V and J genes are TRBV19 and TRBJ2-5; 12 nucleotides line up with TRBD2. Germline CDR1 is LNHDA and CDR2 is SQIVND (reference sequence). J lost 5 bases, V lost 6 bases, and 10 bases had no gene match. The CDR3 totals 16 residues. DNA for the CDR3: TGTGCCAGTAGCCCGACTAGCGGGAGATTTGATGAGACCCAGTACTTC. Translating gives CASSPTSGRFDETQYF.

The chain combines TRBV19 with TRBJ2-1; 9 bases are a match to TRBD2. V lost 7 bases and J lost 4; bases outside the gene matches: 5. CDR1 is LNHDA, CDR2 SQIVND, per germline (reference sequence). The CDR3 length is 14 residues. The CDR3 DNA reads as TGTGCCAGTAAGAATGCGGGAGGGTACAATGAGCAGTTCTTC. Translation: CASKNAGGYNEQFF.

About this clone: Additional DNA sequences in this sample encode the identical CDR3. J is TRBJ2-7 and V is TRBV7-2; no firm D call. This CDR3 has 11 amino acids. Trimming cost V 2 bases and J 6 bases, with 5 bases left between them. CDR1 is SGHTA and CDR2 is FQGNSA in the germline V gene. CDR3 protein: CASSLTGEQYF. For the CDR3, the DNA is TGTGCCAGCAGCTTAACCGGCGAGCAGTACTTC.

The chain has TRBV10-3 and TRBJ2-3; 11 bases map to TRBD2. Germline trimming cut 4 bases from V and 2 bases from J; bases unmatched to any gene: 8. Germline V gives CDR1 ENHRY, CDR2 SYGVKD. This CDR3 has 17 residues. The CDR3 loop is CAISARSSGGNTDTQYF. The DNA for the CDR3 is TGTGCCATCAGTGCGCGTTCTAGCGGGGGGAACACAGATACGCAGTATTTT.

The V gene is TRBV6-6, the J gene TRBJ1-2, with TRBD1 matching 8 bases. CDR1 is MNHNY and CDR2 is SVGAGI in the germline V gene (reference sequence). V lost 4 bases, J lost 13 bases, and 11 bases stayed unmatched. The CDR3 loop spans 13 amino acids. The DNA of the CDR3 is TGTGCCAGCAGTTCCCCCGGGACAGGAGCGTGCACCTTC. Its translation: CASSSPGTGACTF.

This clone came up once. This chain uses TRBV5-1 with TRBJ2-3; the D gene is possibly TRBD2 (6 bases). The CDR3 is 16 residues long. The germline V gene has CDR1 SGHRS and CDR2 YFSETQ. V was pared by 5 bases and J by 0 bases, with 16 bases between. The CDR3 coding sequence is TGCGCCAGCAGGGCCCCCTCCGGGAGTAGCACAGATACGCAGTATTTT. It yields the protein CASRAPSGSSTDTQYF.

This clone was picked up a small number of times. The CDR3 DNA reads as TGTGCCAGCAGCTTGGACAGGGGCTATGGCTACACCTTC. Its translation: CASSLDRGYGYTF. The chain joins TRBV5-6 to TRBJ1-2; 7 positions match TRBD1. V trimming: 0 bases; J trimming: 4 bases; junction bases outside the gene matches: 0. The CDR3 is made up of 13 amino acids. Germline loops: CDR1 SGHDT, CDR2 YYEEEE.

The chain recombines TRBV29-1 with TRBJ2-7, with D tentatively TRBD2 (6 bases). The CDR3 consists of 14 residues. V was shortened by 6 bases and J by 3 bases, with 18 bases between the two germline ends. In germline, CDR1 is SQVTM, CDR2 ANQGSEA. The CDR3 DNA follows: TGCAGCGTGGGGGGTCGGACTGGGGTCTACGAGCAGTACTTC. It translates to CSVGGRTGVYEQYF.

Comments on this clone: In the same sample, other DNA sequences code for this CDR3. The rearrangement joins TRBV18 to TRBJ2-3; D is unresolved. V was cut by 1 base and J by 1 base, with 6 bases left in between. The CDR3 consists of 14 residues. Germline CDR1 is KGHSH and CDR2 is LQKENI. The chain's CDR3 is CASSPLPGTDTQYF. The DNA for the CDR3 is TGTGCCAGCTCACCACTACCCGGCACAGATACGCAGTATTTT.

In nucleotides, the CDR3 is TGTGCCAGCTCACCACGCGGGACAGGGTACGGACAAGAGACCCAGTACTTC. Translating gives CASSPRGTGYGQETQYF. The chain links TRBV18 to TRBJ2-5; the match to TRBD1 covers 9 bases. Germline V lookup: CDR1 KGHSH, CDR2 LQKENI. This CDR3 has 17 residues. J gave up 2 bases and V 1 base, and 8 bases lay outside the gene matches.

With respect to this clone: The sample has other DNA sequences that encode this CDR3 too. The chain carries TRBV5-1 and TRBJ2-1; D may be TRBD1 (6 bases). The V and J ends lost 0 bases and 3 bases respectively, with 7 bases between them. Germline V gene lookup returns CDR1 SGHRS and CDR2 YFSETQ. CDR3 length equals 14 residues. CDR3 coding DNA: TGCGCCAGCAGCTTGGCGACAGGCTACAATGAGCAGTTCTTC. Translating gives CASSLATGYNEQFF.

The V and J genes are TRBV28 and TRBJ1-5; 11 positions agree with TRBD1. Germline V lookup: CDR1 MDHEN, CDR2 SYDVKM. The CDR3 loop spans 18 amino acids. With V trimmed by 6 bases and J by 0 bases, 10 bases remained unmatched. The CDR3, as DNA: TGTGCCAGCAGCACCGGGACAGGGGGGACCTATAGCAATCAGCCCCAGCATTTT. As protein: CASSTGTGGTYSNQPQHF.

The V and J genes are TRBV28 and TRBJ2-1; D might be TRBD2 (5 bases). Per the germline V gene, CDR1 is MDHEN and CDR2 is SYDVKM. The CDR3 is 19 amino acids. Trimming removed 7 bases from V and 6 bases from J, with 31 bases in between. The DNA of the CDR3 is TGTGCCAGCAACCGCCCAAGTAGACACAGACTAACCCCTCTCAATGAGCAGTTCTTC. This sequence encodes CASNRPSRHRLTPLNEQFF.

The V call is TRBV6-1, the J call TRBJ2-3, with D possibly called TRBD1 or TRBD2 (5 bases each). V lost 5 bases and J 2 bases, leaving 14 bases between the germline ends. CDR1 and CDR2 from the germline V gene are MNHNS and SASEGT. This CDR3 is built from 15 residues. The CDR3 region is CASSLDGGTTDTQYF. CDR3 sequence (DNA): TGTGCCAGCAGTCTCGATGGGGGAACCACAGATACGCAGTATTTT.

The chain has TRBV10-3 and TRBJ2-5, with D tentatively TRBD2 (6 bases). Germline V gives CDR1 ENHRY, CDR2 SYGVKD. The CDR3 runs 14 residues. V was cut by 0 bases and J by 5 bases, with 10 bases left in between. Written as DNA, the CDR3 is TGTGCCATCAGTGAGTCGGGGAGGTCTGAGACCCAGTACTTC. It is translated as CAISESGRSETQYF.

The chain couples TRBV9 to TRBJ2-1; possibly TRBD1 for D (5 bases). Trimming removed 2 bases from V and 7 bases from J, with 16 bases in between. CDR1 and CDR2 (germline): SGDLS, YYNGEE. The length of the CDR3 is 15 residues. The CDR3 sequence is CASSVGAKTLNEQFF. The CDR3, as DNA: TGTGCCAGCAGCGTTGGGGCGAAGACCCTTAATGAGCAGTTCTTC.

As for this clone: The sample carries other DNA sequences with the same CDR3. V and J are TRBV4-3 and TRBJ1-1; maybe TRBD1 (5 bases). The germline CDR1 and CDR2 sequences are LGHNA and YSLEER. Trimming stripped 1 base from V and 0 bases from J, with 12 bases between. The CDR3 runs 16 residues. CDR3 bases: TGCGCCAGCAGCCAAGGACGACAGCGCCTGAACACTGAAGCTTTCTTT. Translation: CASSQGRQRLNTEAFF.

The chain uses TRBV2 and TRBJ2-1; TRBD1 or TRBD2 may be the D gene (5 bases each). Germline lookup yields CDR1 SNHLY and CDR2 FYNNEI. The length of the CDR3 is 14 residues. V was trimmed by 5 bases and J by 3 bases, leaving 11 bases between them. CDR3 in DNA: TGTGCCAGCAGTCCGGGACCGAACTACAATGAGCAGTTCTTC. Translation: CASSPGPNYNEQFF.

The rearrangement joins TRBV28 to TRBJ1-1, with 7 bases fitting TRBD1. There are 12 residues in the CDR3. From germline, CDR1 is MDHEN and CDR2 SYDVKM. Germline trimming cut 7 bases from V and 8 bases from J; bases unmatched to any gene: 7. CDR3 coding DNA: TGTGCCAGCACCAACAGGGGCAGGGAAGCTTTCTTT. Protein product: CASTNRGREAFF.

As concerns this clone: Distinct nucleotide sequences in the sample also encode this CDR3. The chain joins TRBV9 to TRBJ2-1; TRBD2 matches at 13 bases. With 3 bases clipped from V and 7 bases from J, the junction kept 7 bases outside the gene matches. The CDR3 is 16 residues long. CDR1 is SGDLS and CDR2 is YYNGEE in the germline V gene. CDR3 in DNA: TGTGCCAGCAGCGCCCGACTAGCGGGAGGAGGGAATGAGCAGTTCTTC. It translates to CASSARLAGGGNEQFF.

This chain uses TRBV4-2 with TRBJ2-5; 9 nucleotides align to TRBD1. The germline V gene encodes CDR1 LGHNA and CDR2 YNFKEQ. V dropped 4 bases and J dropped 1; count of bases not matched to a gene: 10. The CDR3 is made up of 17 amino acids. CDR3 DNA sequence: TGTGCCAGCAGCCCCCTTGTCCGGGACAGGGCCCAAGAGACCCAGTACTTC. It encodes CASSPLVRDRAQETQYF.